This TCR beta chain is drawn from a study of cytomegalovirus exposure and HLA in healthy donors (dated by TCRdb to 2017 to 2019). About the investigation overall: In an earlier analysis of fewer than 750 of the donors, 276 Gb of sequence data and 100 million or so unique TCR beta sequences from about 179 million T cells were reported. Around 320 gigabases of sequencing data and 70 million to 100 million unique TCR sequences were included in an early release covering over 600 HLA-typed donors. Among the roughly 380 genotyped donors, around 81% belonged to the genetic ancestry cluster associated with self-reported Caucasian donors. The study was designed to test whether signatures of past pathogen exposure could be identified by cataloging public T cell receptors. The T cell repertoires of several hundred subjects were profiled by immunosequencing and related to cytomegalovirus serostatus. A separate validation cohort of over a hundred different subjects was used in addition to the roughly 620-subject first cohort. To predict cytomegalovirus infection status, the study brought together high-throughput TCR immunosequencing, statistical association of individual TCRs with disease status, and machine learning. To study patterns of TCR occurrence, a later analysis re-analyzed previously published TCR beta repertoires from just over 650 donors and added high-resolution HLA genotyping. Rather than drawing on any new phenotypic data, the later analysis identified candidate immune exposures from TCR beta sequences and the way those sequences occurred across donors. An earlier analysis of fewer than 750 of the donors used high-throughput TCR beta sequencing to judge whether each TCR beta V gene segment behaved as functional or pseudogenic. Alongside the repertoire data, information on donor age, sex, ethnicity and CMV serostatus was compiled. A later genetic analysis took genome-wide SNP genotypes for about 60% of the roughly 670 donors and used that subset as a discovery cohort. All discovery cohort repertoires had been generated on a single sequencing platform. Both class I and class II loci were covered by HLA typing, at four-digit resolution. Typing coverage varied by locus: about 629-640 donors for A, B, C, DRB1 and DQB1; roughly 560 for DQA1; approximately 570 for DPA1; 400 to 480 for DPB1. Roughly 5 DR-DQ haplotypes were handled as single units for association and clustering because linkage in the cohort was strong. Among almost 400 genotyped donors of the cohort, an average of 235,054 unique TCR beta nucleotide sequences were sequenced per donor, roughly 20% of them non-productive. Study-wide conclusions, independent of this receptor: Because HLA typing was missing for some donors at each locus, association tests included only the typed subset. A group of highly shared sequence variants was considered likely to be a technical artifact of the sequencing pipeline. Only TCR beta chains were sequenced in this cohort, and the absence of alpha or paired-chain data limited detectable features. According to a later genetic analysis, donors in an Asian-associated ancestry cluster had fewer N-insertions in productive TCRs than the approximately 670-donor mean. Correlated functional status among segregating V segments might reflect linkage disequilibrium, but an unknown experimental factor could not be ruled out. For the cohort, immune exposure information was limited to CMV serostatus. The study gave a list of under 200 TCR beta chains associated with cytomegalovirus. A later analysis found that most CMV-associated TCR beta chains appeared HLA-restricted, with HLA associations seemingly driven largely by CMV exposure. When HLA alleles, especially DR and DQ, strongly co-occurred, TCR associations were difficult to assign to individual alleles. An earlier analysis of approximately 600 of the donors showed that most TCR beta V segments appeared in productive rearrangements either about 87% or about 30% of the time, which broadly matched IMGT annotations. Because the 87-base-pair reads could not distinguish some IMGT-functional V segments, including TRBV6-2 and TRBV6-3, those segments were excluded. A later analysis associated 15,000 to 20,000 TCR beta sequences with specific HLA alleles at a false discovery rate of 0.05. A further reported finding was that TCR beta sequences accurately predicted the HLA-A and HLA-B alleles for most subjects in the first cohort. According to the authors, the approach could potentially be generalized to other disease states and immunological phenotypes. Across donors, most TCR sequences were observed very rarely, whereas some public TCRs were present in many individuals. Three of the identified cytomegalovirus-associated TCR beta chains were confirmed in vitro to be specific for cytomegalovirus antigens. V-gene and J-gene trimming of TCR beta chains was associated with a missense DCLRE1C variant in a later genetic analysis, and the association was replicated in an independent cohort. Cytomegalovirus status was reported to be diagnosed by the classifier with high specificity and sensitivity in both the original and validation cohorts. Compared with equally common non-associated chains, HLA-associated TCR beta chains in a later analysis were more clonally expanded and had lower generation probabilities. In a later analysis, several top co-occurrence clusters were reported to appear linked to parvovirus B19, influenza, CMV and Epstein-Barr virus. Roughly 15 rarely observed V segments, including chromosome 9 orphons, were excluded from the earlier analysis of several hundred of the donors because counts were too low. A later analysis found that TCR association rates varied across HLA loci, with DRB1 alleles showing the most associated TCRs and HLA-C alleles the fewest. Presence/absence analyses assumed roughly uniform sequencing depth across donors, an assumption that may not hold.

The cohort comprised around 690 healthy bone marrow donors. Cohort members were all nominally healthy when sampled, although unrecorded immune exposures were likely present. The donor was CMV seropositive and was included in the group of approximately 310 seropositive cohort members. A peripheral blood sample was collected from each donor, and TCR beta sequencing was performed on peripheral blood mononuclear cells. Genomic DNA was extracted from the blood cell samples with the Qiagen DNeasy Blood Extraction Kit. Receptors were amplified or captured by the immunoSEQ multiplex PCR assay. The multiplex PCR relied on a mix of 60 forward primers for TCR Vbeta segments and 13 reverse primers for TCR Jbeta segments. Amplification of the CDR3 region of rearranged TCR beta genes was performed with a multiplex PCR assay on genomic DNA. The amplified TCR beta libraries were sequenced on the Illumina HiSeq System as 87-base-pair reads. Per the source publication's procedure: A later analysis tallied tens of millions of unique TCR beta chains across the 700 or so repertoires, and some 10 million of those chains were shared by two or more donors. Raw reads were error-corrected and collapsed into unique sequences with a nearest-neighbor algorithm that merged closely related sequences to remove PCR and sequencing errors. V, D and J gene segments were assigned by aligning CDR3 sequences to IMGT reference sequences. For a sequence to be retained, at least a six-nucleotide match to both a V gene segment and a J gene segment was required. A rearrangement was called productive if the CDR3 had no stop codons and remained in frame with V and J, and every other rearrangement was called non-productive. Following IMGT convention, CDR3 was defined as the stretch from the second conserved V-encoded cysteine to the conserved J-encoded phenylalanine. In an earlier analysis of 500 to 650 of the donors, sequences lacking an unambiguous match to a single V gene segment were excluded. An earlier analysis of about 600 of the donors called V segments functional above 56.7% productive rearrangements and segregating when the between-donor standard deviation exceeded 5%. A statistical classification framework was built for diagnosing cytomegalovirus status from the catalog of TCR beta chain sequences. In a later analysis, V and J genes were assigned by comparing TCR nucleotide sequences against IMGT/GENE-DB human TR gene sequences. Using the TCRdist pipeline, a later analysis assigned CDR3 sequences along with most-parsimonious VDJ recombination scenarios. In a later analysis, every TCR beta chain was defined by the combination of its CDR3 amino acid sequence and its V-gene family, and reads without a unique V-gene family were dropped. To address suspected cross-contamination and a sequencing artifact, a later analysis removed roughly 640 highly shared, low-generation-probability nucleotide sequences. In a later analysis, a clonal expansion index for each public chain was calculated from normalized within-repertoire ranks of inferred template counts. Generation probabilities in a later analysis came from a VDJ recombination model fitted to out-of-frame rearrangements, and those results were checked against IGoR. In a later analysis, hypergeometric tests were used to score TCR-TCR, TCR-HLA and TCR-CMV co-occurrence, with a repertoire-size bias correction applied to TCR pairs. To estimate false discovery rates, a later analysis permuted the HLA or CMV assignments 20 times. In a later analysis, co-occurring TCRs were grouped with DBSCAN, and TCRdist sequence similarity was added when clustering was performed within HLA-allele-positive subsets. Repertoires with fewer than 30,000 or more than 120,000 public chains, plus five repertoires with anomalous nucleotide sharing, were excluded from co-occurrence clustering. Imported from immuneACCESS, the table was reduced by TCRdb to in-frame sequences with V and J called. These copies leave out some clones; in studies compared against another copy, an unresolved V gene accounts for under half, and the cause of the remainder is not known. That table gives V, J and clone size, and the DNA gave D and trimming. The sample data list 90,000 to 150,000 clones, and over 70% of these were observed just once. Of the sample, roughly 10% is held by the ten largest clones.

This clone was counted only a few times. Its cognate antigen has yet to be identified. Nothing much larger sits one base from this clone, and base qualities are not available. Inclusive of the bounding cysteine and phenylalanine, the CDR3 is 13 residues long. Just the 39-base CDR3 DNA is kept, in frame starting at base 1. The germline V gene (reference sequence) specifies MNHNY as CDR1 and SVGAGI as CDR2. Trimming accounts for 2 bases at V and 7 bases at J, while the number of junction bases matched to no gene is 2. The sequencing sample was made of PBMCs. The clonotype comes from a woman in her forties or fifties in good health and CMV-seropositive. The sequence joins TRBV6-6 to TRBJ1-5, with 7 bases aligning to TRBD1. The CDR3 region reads CASSYQQGQPQHF. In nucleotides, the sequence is TGTGCCAGCAGTTACCAACAGGGGCAGCCCCAGCATTTT.